The present TCR beta chain was sequenced within a study of T-cell memory formation after mild COVID-19. MiXCR, run by TCRdb on the 5' RACE reads, gives a single entry per CDR3 protein. The sample lists 550,000 to 700,000 distinct CDR3 sequences, approximately 18% seen once, with 12% in the top ten. This clonotype was recorded many times. No antigen is known for it. Study conclusions and caveats: Pre-infection memory held some responding clones, suggesting pre-existing cross-reactive T cells responded.

This clonotype was obtained from an adult woman who had mild COVID-19 (a few samples of this study predate the infection). Cell type and time point are not known. The sample consisted of PBMCs or a T cell subset sorted from them (not recorded which).

The CDR3 nucleotides are TGTGCCAGCAGTACGGGACAGGGTTACAATGAGCAGTTCTTC. Protein product: CASSTGQGYNEQFF. This chain connects TRBV6-5 to TRBJ2-1; 9 bases match TRBD1. With V trimmed by 5 bases and J by 4 bases, 3 bases remained unmatched. CDR1 MNHEY and CDR2 SVGAGI come from the germline V gene. The CDR3 runs to 14 residues.